The 30 T cell receptor beta chains below all came from one sample that was sequenced in a study of CD8+CD57+ T cells in acquired aplastic anemia. TCR beta VDJ combinations and CDR3 sequences were profiled from genomic DNA. TCRdb independently ran MiXCR on the reads; one entry per CDR3 protein. The table has roughly 58,000 distinct CDR3 sequences, 50% to 70% seen once. Material for sequencing was sorted CD4+, CD8+, or CD8+CD57+ T cells (not recorded which) from PBMCs. All receptors come from a human donor in good health, serving as a control.

This clonotype appeared many times. The rearrangement links TRBV7-7 to TRBJ2-1, with D perhaps TRBD1 or TRBD2 (5 bases each). This CDR3 has 15 amino acids. The V gene's germline CDR1 is SSHAT and CDR2 FNYEAQ (reference sequence). The V end lost 0 bases, the J end lost 6 bases, and 12 bases lay between the germline ends. For the CDR3, the DNA is TGTGCCAGCAGCTTAGCTCGGGACCTCTCCAATGAGCAGTTCTTC. Amino acids: CASSLARDLSNEQFF.

This chain links TRBV29-1 with TRBJ2-7, with D possibly matching TRBD1 (5 bases). V shed 7 bases and J shed 0 bases, with 10 bases lying between them. This CDR3 is built from 12 residues. The germline CDR1 and CDR2 sequences are SQVTM and ANQGSEA. CDR3 region: CSADDSSYEQYF. Written as DNA, the CDR3 is TGCAGCGCTGATGACAGCTCCTACGAGCAGTACTTC.

The V call is TRBV27, the J call TRBJ2-1; TRBD2 matches at 7 bases. Trimming cost V 2 bases and J 5 bases; bases outside gene matches: 6. The CDR3 extends over 15 amino acids. Per germline, CDR1 MNHEY and CDR2 SMNVEV (reference sequence). CDR3 sequence (DNA): TGTGCCAGCAGTTTACGGGCGGGAGCTAACAATGAGCAGTTCTTC. Translating it yields CASSLRAGANNEQFF.

The chain has TRBV29-1 and TRBJ2-7, with TRBD2 as a possible D gene (6 bases). Looked up from germline, CDR1 is SQVTM and CDR2 is ANQGSEA. This CDR3 spans 14 amino acids. The V and J ends lost 3 bases and 4 bases respectively, with 16 bases between them. The CDR3 nucleotides read TGCAGCGTTGAGGTAGCGGAAAGCCTTTACGAGCAGTACTTC. It encodes CSVEVAESLYEQYF.

The V call is TRBV7-9, the J call TRBJ2-3; D unclear. The CDR3 is 12 amino acids. Germline values: CDR1 SEHNR, CDR2 FQNEAQ (reference sequence). V was clipped by 3 bases and J by 1 base, with 2 bases between them. The CDR3 coding sequence is TGTGCCAGCAGCTTGGGCACAGATACGCAGTATTTT. It yields the protein CASSLGTDTQYF.

For this clonotype: One junction end disagrees with the germline gene, perhaps due to a read error. The gene calls are TRBV7-3 and TRBJ2-2, with a weak D call TRBD2 (5 bases). CDR1 is SGHTA, CDR2 FQGTGA, per germline. The CDR3 has 13 residues. This CDR3 reads CASSLTPTGELLF. In DNA form, the CDR3 reads TGTGCCAGCAGCTTAACCCCAACCGGGGAGCTGCTTTTT.

This clonotype was counted many times. This sequence joins TRBV5-6 and TRBJ2-5, with 8 positions matching TRBD1. This CDR3 is 16 amino acids long. V trimming: 1 base; J trimming: 0 bases; junction bases outside the gene matches: 5. The germline V gene encodes CDR1 SGHDT and CDR2 YYEEEE. The CDR3 bases are TGTGCCAGCAGCTTGCGCGGCAGGGGGCACCAAGAGACCCAGTACTTC. This encodes CASSLRGRGHQETQYF.

This rearrangement joins TRBV29-1 to TRBJ1-2; D call uncertain. CDR1 is SQVTM and CDR2 is ANQGSEA in the germline V gene. V was clipped by 8 bases and J by 5 bases, with 15 bases between them. The CDR3 length is 12 residues. The CDR3 coding sequence is TGCAGCTCCTACCTTGCGGGTTATGGCTACACCTTC. Its translation: CSSYLAGYGYTF.

In regard to this clonotype: A read error is possible here, since a much larger clone lies one base away. V is TRBV5-6 and J is TRBJ2-4; a weak D match, TRBD1 (6 bases). The CDR3 runs 16 residues. Germline V gene lookup returns CDR1 SGHDT and CDR2 YYEEEE. The CDR3 sequence is CATSLVQGKTKNIQYF. DNA of the CDR3: TGTGCCACCAGCTTGGTCCAGGGGAAAACCAAAAACATTCAGTACTTC.

The rearrangement joins TRBV12-3 or TRBV12-4 to TRBJ1-1; weak D call: TRBD1 (5 bases). This CDR3 region has 14 residues. Trimming shortened V by 0 bases and J by 7 bases, and 12 bases separated the two germline ends. The CDR3 protein is CASSLASRGSEAFF. The CDR3 DNA reads as TGTGCCAGCAGTTTAGCTTCCCGGGGGAGTGAAGCTTTCTTT.

V usage is TRBV7-3 and J usage is TRBJ2-3; TRBD2 agrees at 9 bases. Germline-derived CDR1 and CDR2 are SGHTA and FQGTGA. The ends lost 2 bases at V and 11 bases at J; junction bases unmatched: 11. The CDR3 runs to 15 residues. This CDR3 reads CASSLSREGMDEQYF. The CDR3 nucleotides read TGTGCCAGCAGCTTATCGCGGGAGGGTATGGATGAGCAGTATTTT.

By its share, this clonotype is medium-sized (0.01 to 0.1%). This sequence joins TRBV5-1 and TRBJ2-5, with a tentative D call TRBD1 (6 bases). Between the trimmed V and J ends, which lost 4 bases and 2 bases, there was a span of 9 bases. The CDR3 spans 13 residues. The germline gives CDR1 SGHRS, CDR2 YFSETQ. CDR3 DNA: TGCGCCAGCAGCCAAGGACAGCAAGAGACCCAGTACTTC. Translated, it gives CASSQGQQETQYF.

This clonotype was seen many times. V gene TRBV12-3 or TRBV12-4 combines with J gene TRBJ1-2; no definite D call. Trimming removed 4 bases from V and 4 bases from J, with 10 bases in between. The length of the CDR3 is 13 residues. The CDR3 sequence: CASSSDGFYGYTF. CDR3 nucleotides: TGTGCCAGCAGTTCGGACGGATTCTATGGCTACACCTTC.

The chain combines TRBV13 with TRBJ1-3; 8 positions match TRBD1. The CDR3 length is 19 residues. Germline CDR1 and CDR2: PRHDT and FYEKMQ (reference sequence). V was clipped by 2 bases and J by 0 bases; unmatched bases: 12. CDR3 nucleotide sequence: TGTGCCAGCAGCTTAAGGGTGACCGGGACAGGCGTCTCTGGAAACACCATATATTTT. It translates to CASSLRVTGTGVSGNTIYF.

This clonotype was found a few times. The chain combines TRBV2 with TRBJ2-7; a weak D match, TRBD2 (5 bases). V was pared by 2 bases and J by 3 bases, with 14 bases between. The CDR3 runs 15 residues. The V gene's germline CDR1 is SNHLY and CDR2 FYNNEI. CDR3 nucleotides: TGTGCCAGCAGTGAATTGGGCGGGCCCATCTACGAGCAGTACTTC. Translated, it gives CASSELGGPIYEQYF.

This clonotype was recorded at least ten times. The chain is built from TRBV3-1 and TRBJ1-5; D is ambiguous. Germline-derived CDR1 and CDR2 are LGHDT and YNNKEL (reference sequence). V lost 4 bases and J 2 bases, leaving 9 bases between the germline ends. This CDR3 is 14 amino acids long. The CDR3 protein is CASSPGGGNQPQHF. The CDR3 bases are TGTGCCAGCAGCCCAGGAGGTGGCAATCAGCCCCAGCATTTT.

This clonotype was found a few times. The chain combines TRBV29-1 with TRBJ1-2; 8 bases are a match to TRBD1. CDR1 and CDR2 from the germline V gene are SQVTM and ANQGSEA. The CDR3 contains 11 residues. Trimming removed 6 bases from V and 5 bases from J; junction bases left unmatched: 2. In nucleotides, the CDR3 is TGCAGCGTAGGACAGGGATATGGCTACACCTTC. Translating it yields CSVGQGYGYTF.

This clonotype appeared many times. This chain links TRBV12-3 or TRBV12-4 with TRBJ1-6; D unresolved. The CDR3 extends over 11 amino acids. V was cut by 2 bases and J by 9 bases, with 2 bases left in between. The CDR3 loop reads CASSLSSPLHF. For the CDR3, the DNA is TGTGCCAGCAGTTTAAGTTCACCCCTCCACTTT.

This clonotype has ten or more counts. The rearrangement uses TRBV20-1 and TRBJ2-3, with a tentative D call TRBD2 (6 bases). The CDR3 has 14 amino acids. V was clipped by 3 bases and J by 1 base, with 11 bases between them. Per the germline V gene, CDR1 is DFQATT and CDR2 is SNEGSKA (reference sequence). The DNA for the CDR3 is TGCAGTGCTAGGCAGGGCGGGGGCACAGATACGCAGTATTTT. Amino acid sequence: CSARQGGGTDTQYF.

Notes on this clonotype: This sequence may be a read error, since a much larger clone differs from it by one base. The chain is built from TRBV6-2 or TRBV6-3 and TRBJ2-3; TRBD2 is a possible D gene (5 bases). The CDR3 has 17 amino acids. Germline CDR1 reads MNHEY; CDR2 reads SVGEGT. V lost 2 bases and J lost 0, with 15 bases in between. Written as DNA, the CDR3 is TGTGCCAGCAGTTACCATCAGACTACCTCTAGCACAGATACGCAGTATTTT. Translating it yields CASSYHQTTSSTDTQYF.

CDR3: CASSISGDTEAFF. CDR3 nucleotide sequence: TGTGCCAGTAGTATCTCGGGGGACACTGAAGCTTTCTTT. The V and J genes are TRBV19 and TRBJ1-1; the D gene is possibly TRBD1 (5 bases). There are 13 residues in the CDR3. Germline loops: CDR1 LNHDA, CDR2 SQIVND (reference sequence). Trimming removed 3 bases at V and 3 bases at J, with 8 bases between.

This clonotype was recorded many times. The chain carries TRBV11-3 and TRBJ2-5; TRBD1 is a possible D gene (5 bases). Per the germline V gene, CDR1 is SGHNT and CDR2 is YENEEA. V was pared by 3 bases and J by 5 bases, with 10 bases between. The CDR3 is made up of 13 amino acids. The CDR3 DNA follows: TGTGCCAGCAGCTTCCAGGGATCGGAGACCCAGTACTTC. It encodes CASSFQGSETQYF.

There are many counts of this clonotype. The gene calls are TRBV4-3 and TRBJ2-4; D may be TRBD1 (5 bases). The CDR3 is made up of 17 amino acids. From germline, CDR1 is LGHNA and CDR2 YSLEER. The V end was cut by 1 base, the J end by 0 bases, with 13 bases between. The CDR3 is CASSQGVQGLAKNIQYF. CDR3 sequence (DNA): TGCGCCAGCAGCCAAGGAGTTCAGGGTCTAGCCAAAAACATTCAGTACTTC.

CDR3 sequence (DNA): TGTGCCAGCAGTACTAGACAGGGGCTGGCTAATGAAAAACTGTTTTTT. Translating gives CASSTRQGLANEKLFF. The J gene is TRBJ1-4, the V gene TRBV28; 8 bases are a match to TRBD1. The V gene end was trimmed by 5 bases and the J gene end by 3 bases; junction bases not matched to a gene: 8. The CDR3 is 16 amino acids. CDR1 and CDR2 from the germline V gene are MDHEN and SYDVKM.

This clonotype was observed at least ten times. The genes are TRBV7-9 and TRBJ1-2; D ambiguous. Germline CDR1 reads SEHNR; CDR2 reads FQNEAQ (reference sequence). The CDR3 spans 17 residues. V was trimmed by 1 base and J by 1 base, leaving 16 bases between them. The CDR3 sequence is CASSLDASGGINYGYTF. The CDR3 coding sequence is TGTGCCAGCAGCTTAGACGCCTCTGGCGGCATTAACTATGGCTACACCTTC.

The chain links TRBV7-2 to TRBJ1-5; perhaps TRBD1 as D (6 bases). This CDR3 comprises 15 residues. Deletions cut 5 bases from V and 1 base from J, with 12 bases between. Germline V gene lookup returns CDR1 SGHTA and CDR2 FQGNSA. DNA of the CDR3: TGTGCCAGCAGCGCTCAGGGGTGGAGCAATCAGCCCCAGCATTTT. This translates into CASSAQGWSNQPQHF.

This clonotype was detected ten times or more. The chain uses TRBV6-5 and TRBJ1-6, with D uncertain. CDR3 length: 12 amino acids. The germline V and J ends were trimmed by 7 bases and 7 bases, with 8 bases remaining between them. CDR1 and CDR2 (germline): MNHEY, SVGAGI. CDR3 bases: TGTGCCAGCACCGACACGAATTCACCCCTCCACTTT. This sequence encodes CASTDTNSPLHF.

This sequence joins TRBV19 and TRBJ1-6, with D possibly TRBD1 on 5 matching bases. Germline V gene sequence: CDR1 LNHDA, CDR2 SQIVND (reference sequence). The V end lost 8 bases, the J end lost 7 bases, and 18 bases lay between the germline ends. CDR3 length equals 15 residues. CDR3 in amino acids: CASGQTGTLNSPLHF. DNA for the CDR3: TGTGCCAGTGGGCAAACCGGGACCTTAAATTCACCCCTCCACTTT.

V gene TRBV10-3 combines with J gene TRBJ2-1, with D uncertain. Trimming pared 6 bases from V and 5 bases from J, leaving 14 bases between. This CDR3 spans 14 amino acids. CDR1 ENHRY and CDR2 SYGVKD come from the germline V gene. CDR3 coding DNA: TGTGCCATCAGATCCAGCGTTCGTAACAATGAGCAGTTCTTC. This translates into CAIRSSVRNNEQFF.

The chain links TRBV24-1 to TRBJ2-3; either TRBD1 or TRBD2 may fit D (5 bases each). Trimming removed 10 bases from V and 2 bases from J, with 12 bases in between. Germline V gene data show CDR1 as KGHDR and CDR2 as SFDVKD. CDR3 length: 13 amino acids. The CDR3: CATWGRNTDTQYF. CDR3 in DNA: TGTGCCACTTGGGGACGGAACACAGATACGCAGTATTTT.